This T cell receptor beta chain was sequenced during a study of blood T cell repertoires in COVID-19. Study overall: COVID-19 samples, acute and convalescent, were from the United States, Italy and Spain. PBMCs, B-cell-depleted T cells, or T cells provided the cDNA or gDNA that made up the material.

In the original analysis: Reference gene primer amplification gave nucleated cell count estimates. Clones were read by immunoSEQ multiplex PCR, and TCRdb kept only the in-frame ones, dropping some. That table supplies the V and J calls and clone size; D and trimming were determined from the DNA. This sample carries about 20,000 clones, 60% to 85% of them seen once, and the ten largest clones take just over 55%. This clone was recorded only once. The J segment lost 3 bases and the V segment lost 5 bases, leaving 11 bases of the junction unmatched. Per germline, CDR1 SGHAT and CDR2 FQNNGV. CDR3 length: 16 residues.

The sequenced sample consisted of peripheral blood. The chain links TRBV11-2 to TRBJ1-2, with 8 bases identical to TRBD1. This clonotype was sampled from a man older than 75 with acute or convalescent COVID-19. The CDR3 sequence is CASSDGGDRFDYGYTF. The DNA for the CDR3 is TGTGCCAGCAGCGATGGAGGGGACAGGTTCGACTATGGCTACACCTTC.